Presented here are 20 T cell receptor beta chains from one specimen sequenced in a study of regulatory T cells in long-lasting Graves disease (dated by TCRdb to about 2021). This specimen's time point label, per the study, means: newly diagnosed GD, antithyroid drugs for less than 3 months. For both TCR sequencing and RNA sequencing, RNA was extracted from PBMCs in TRIzol. Library preparation used multiplex PCR. Sequencing was performed on an Illumina HiSeq 4000. CDR3 regions were amplified by Arm-PCR with iRepertoire HTBI primers to construct TCR beta libraries. The raw public reads went through TCRdb reprocessing: fastp at Q25, MiXCR clone calling, in-frame beta chains kept. Entries are consolidated by CDR3 protein sequence, retaining the most common genes and DNA. The sample has about 350,000 distinct CDR3 sequences on record, roughly a sixth of them singletons. The ten largest make up roughly 27% of the sample.

This sample was also put to use in a study of T cells in Graves' hyperthyroidism and ophthalmopathy.

Sample: peripheral blood mononuclear cells (PBMCs), taken at new diagnosis, from a patient treated with antithyroid drugs. These receptors were taken from a man in his forties with Graves disease. Donor details come from another sample of the same person, matched by shared clones.

This clonotype was counted a few times. The chain combines TRBV9 with TRBJ2-5, with D tentatively TRBD1 or TRBD2 (5 bases each). CDR3 length equals 14 residues. The germline gives CDR1 SGDLS, CDR2 YYNGEE. The V end was cut by 3 bases, the J end by 2 bases, with 11 bases between. The CDR3 region has the DNA TGTGCCAGCAGCGCCCAAGGGACGCAAGAGACCCAGTACTTC. It yields the protein CASSAQGTQETQYF.

This clonotype was observed many times. The chain combines TRBV2 with TRBJ1-2, with 9 nucleotides matching TRBD1. The CDR3 is 12 residues long. Germline V gene data show CDR1 as SNHLY and CDR2 as FYNNEI. V lost 6 bases, J lost 8 bases, and 4 bases stayed unmatched. The chain's CDR3 is CASSGQGWGYTF. The CDR3 nucleotides read TGTGCCAGCAGCGGACAGGGGTGGGGCTACACCTTC.

This clonotype was seen many times. The V and J genes are TRBV12-3 or TRBV12-4 and TRBJ1-3, with D possibly TRBD1 on 5 matching bases. V lost 3 bases and J lost 0, with 9 bases in between. The CDR3 is 15 residues long. In nucleotides, the CDR3 is TGTGCCAGCAGTTTTAACAGGTTCTCTGGAAACACCATATATTTT. This encodes CASSFNRFSGNTIYF.

This clonotype was detected a few times. This chain links TRBV20-1 with TRBJ1-2; 9 nucleotides match TRBD1. The CDR3 is 16 amino acids. CDR1 is DFQATT, CDR2 SNEGSKA, per germline (reference sequence). J lost 7 bases, V lost 0 bases, and 12 bases had no gene match. Written as DNA, the CDR3 is TGCAGTGCTAGAGAGGTTTTACAGGGGGCTGGTGCTGGCTACACCTTC. The encoded protein is CSAREVLQGAGAGYTF.

This clonotype has ten or more counts. The gene calls are TRBV2 and TRBJ1-5; 8 bases align to TRBD1. The CDR3 spans 15 residues. The V gene end was trimmed by 6 bases and the J gene end by 9 bases; junction bases not matched to a gene: 13. Germline V gene sequence: CDR1 SNHLY, CDR2 FYNNEI. This chain's CDR3 is CASSHDRGGNWPQHF. In DNA, the CDR3 is TGTGCCAGCAGCCACGACAGGGGCGGCAATTGGCCCCAGCATTTT.

This clonotype was seen many times. The chain is built from TRBV20-1 and TRBJ1-2, with TRBD1 matching over 10 bases. Germline V CDR1 and CDR2: DFQATT, SNEGSKA (reference sequence). CDR3 length: 14 residues. V gave up 5 bases and J gave up 4 bases; unmatched junction bases: 7. The CDR3 coding sequence is TGCAGTGCTCTATCCGGGACAGGGGCCTATGGCTACACCTTC. Encoded protein: CSALSGTGAYGYTF.

A note on this clonotype: Since a much larger clone is just one base distant, this may be a read error. The gene calls are TRBV28 and TRBJ2-6; the D is unclear. The CDR3 totals 15 residues. Germline V gives CDR1 MDHEN, CDR2 SYDVKM. V gave up 0 bases and J gave up 0 bases, with 3 bases separating them. The CDR3 sequence is CASSLWASGANVLTF. The CDR3 nucleotides are TGTGCCAGCAGTTTATGGGCCTCTGGGGCCAACGTCCTGACTTTC.

This clonotype was detected many times. The rearrangement joins TRBV24-1 to TRBJ2-7; the D call may be TRBD1 or TRBD2 (6 bases each). The V gene lost 4 bases and the J gene lost 5 bases, with 14 bases spanning the gap. CDR1 and CDR2 from the germline V gene are KGHDR and SFDVKD. This CDR3 region has 14 residues. CDR3 sequence reads: CATSEAGKGDEQYF. The CDR3 region has the DNA TGTGCCACCAGTGAGGCGGGGAAGGGGGACGAGCAGTACTTC.

The gene calls are TRBV29-1 and TRBJ1-5; D gene unclear. This CDR3 comprises 13 residues. Germline V lookup: CDR1 SQVTM, CDR2 ANQGSEA. V was clipped by 4 bases and J by 0 bases, with 7 bases between them. The CDR3 nucleotides are TGCAGCGTTGGGTGGGATAGCAATCAGCCCCAGCATTTT. It codes for CSVGWDSNQPQHF.

The J gene is TRBJ2-5, the V gene TRBV5-1, with TRBD1 as a possible D gene (5 bases). The CDR3 is 13 residues long. Trimming cost V 3 bases and J 3 bases, with 9 bases left between them. Germline V lookup: CDR1 SGHRS, CDR2 YFSETQ. This chain's CDR3 is CASSSTVKETQYF. The DNA for the CDR3 is TGCGCCAGCAGCTCGACAGTAAAAGAGACCCAGTACTTC.

V is TRBV11-1 and J is TRBJ2-1, with 13 bases matching TRBD2. V lost 4 bases, J lost 5 bases, and 11 bases stayed unmatched. Per germline, CDR1 SGHAT and CDR2 FQDESV (reference sequence). The CDR3 consists of 18 residues. The CDR3 loop is CASSSSLQTSGRDNEQFF. CDR3 nucleotide sequence: TGTGCCAGCAGCTCCTCTTTACAAACTAGCGGGAGGGACAATGAGCAGTTCTTC.

This clonotype was seen more than once but under ten times. V is TRBV7-9 and J is TRBJ2-7, with D perhaps TRBD1 (5 bases). The V gene lost 4 bases and the J gene lost 2 bases, with 12 bases spanning the gap. Looked up from germline, CDR1 is SEHNR and CDR2 is FQNEAQ (reference sequence). This CDR3 region has 14 residues. This chain's CDR3 is CASSYQGKAYEQYF. CDR3 nucleotides: TGTGCCAGCAGCTACCAGGGTAAAGCCTACGAGCAGTACTTC.

The chain is built from TRBV4-1 and TRBJ2-7; a weak D match, TRBD1 (5 bases). Trimming pared 2 bases from V and 4 bases from J, leaving 21 bases between. The germline CDR1 and CDR2 sequences are MGHRA and YSYEKL. This CDR3 comprises 17 residues. CDR3 DNA: TGCGCCAGCAGCCAACAACTCCGTGACAGCAGCCCTTACGAGCAGTACTTC. It specifies CASSQQLRDSSPYEQYF.

This clonotype was observed at least ten times. The gene calls are TRBV18 and TRBJ1-6; no clear D. The CDR3 has 14 amino acids. Trimming cost V 6 bases and J 10 bases, with 16 bases left between them. Germline assignment: CDR1 KGHSH and CDR2 LQKENI. CDR3 sequence (DNA): TGTGCCAGCTCGCCCACAGACGACGACTCACCCCTCCACTTT. Amino acids: CASSPTDDDSPLHF.

This clonotype was detected only a few times. The chain has TRBV5-1 and TRBJ2-5; no definite D call. Per germline, CDR1 SGHRS and CDR2 YFSETQ. This CDR3 is 14 amino acids long. Trimming took 1 base from V and 2 from J, leaving 9 bases between them. Here the CDR3 reads CASSLLPQQETQYF. Written as DNA, the CDR3 is TGCGCCAGCAGCTTGCTGCCACAGCAAGAGACCCAGTACTTC.

On this clonotype itself: This clone may be a read error of a much larger clone one base away. V usage is TRBV15 and J usage is TRBJ2-7; no reliable D call. Germline CDR1 reads LNHNV; CDR2 reads YYDKDF (reference sequence). The CDR3 contains 13 residues. CDR3 amino acids: CVTSRDHYYEQYF. DNA of the CDR3: TGTGTCACCAGCAGAGATCACTACTACGAGCAGTACTTC. The whole variable domain, filled in from reference TRBV15 and TRBJ2-7, reads DAMVIQNPRYQVTQFGKPVTLSCSQTLNHNVMYWYQQKSSQAPKLLFHYYDKDFNNEADTPDNFQSRRPNTSFCFLDIRSPGLGDTAMYLCVTSRDHYYEQYFGPGTRLTVT.

A word on this clonotype: This may stem from a read error, because a much larger clone lies one nucleotide away. CDR3 coding DNA: TGTGCCAGCAGTTTAAACAGGGCTGCTGACTATGGCTACACCTTC. This encodes CASSLNRAADYGYTF. The chain couples TRBV12-3 or TRBV12-4 to TRBJ1-2, with a possible D match to TRBD1 (6 bases). The CDR3 spans 15 residues. V lost 2 bases and J lost 3, with 13 bases in between.

This clonotype was detected ten times or more. The chain links TRBV20-1 to TRBJ2-1; D possibly matches TRBD1 or TRBD2 (5 bases each). The ends were cut back, 6 bases at V and 9 bases at J, with 21 bases in the middle. CDR1 and CDR2 from the germline V gene are DFQATT and SNEGSKA (reference sequence). The CDR3 totals 14 residues. The chain's CDR3 is CSATPGTGNSEQFF. For the CDR3, the DNA is TGCAGTGCCACCCCCGGGACGGGCAATAGTGAGCAGTTCTTC.

A remark on this clonotype: A much larger clone lies one base from this, so it may be a read error. The chain links TRBV20-1 to TRBJ1-5; TRBD1 aligns across 8 bases. Germline V gene sequence: CDR1 DFQATT, CDR2 SNEGSKA (reference sequence). The CDR3 runs to 13 residues. The CDR3 DNA follows: TGCAGTGCTAGCCAGGGGGCCTATCAGCCCCTGCATTTT. Its translation: CSASQGAYQPLHF.

This clonotype was counted only a few times. The rearrangement links TRBV12-3 or TRBV12-4 to TRBJ2-1; 10 nucleotides match TRBD2. The CDR3 loop spans 18 amino acids. The J segment lost 6 bases and the V segment lost 2 bases, leaving 13 bases of the junction unmatched. The CDR3 spells CASSLTAPGLAPFNEQFF. DNA for the CDR3: TGTGCCAGCAGTTTAACGGCGCCGGGACTAGCGCCGTTCAATGAGCAGTTCTTC.